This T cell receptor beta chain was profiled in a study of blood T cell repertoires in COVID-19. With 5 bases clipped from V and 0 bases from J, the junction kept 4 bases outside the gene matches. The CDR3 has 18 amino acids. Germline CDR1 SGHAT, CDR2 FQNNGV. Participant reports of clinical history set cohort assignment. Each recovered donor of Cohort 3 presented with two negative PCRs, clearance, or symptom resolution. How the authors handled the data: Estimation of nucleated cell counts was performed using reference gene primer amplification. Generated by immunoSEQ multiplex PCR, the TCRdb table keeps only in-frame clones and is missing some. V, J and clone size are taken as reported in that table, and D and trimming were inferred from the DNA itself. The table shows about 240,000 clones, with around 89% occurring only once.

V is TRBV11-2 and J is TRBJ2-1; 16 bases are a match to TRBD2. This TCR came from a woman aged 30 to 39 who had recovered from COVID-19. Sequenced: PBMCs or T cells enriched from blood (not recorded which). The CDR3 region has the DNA TGTGCCAGCAGCGCCGGGACTAGCGGGAGGGGCTCCTACAATGAGCAGTTCTTC. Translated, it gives CASSAGTSGRGSYNEQFF.